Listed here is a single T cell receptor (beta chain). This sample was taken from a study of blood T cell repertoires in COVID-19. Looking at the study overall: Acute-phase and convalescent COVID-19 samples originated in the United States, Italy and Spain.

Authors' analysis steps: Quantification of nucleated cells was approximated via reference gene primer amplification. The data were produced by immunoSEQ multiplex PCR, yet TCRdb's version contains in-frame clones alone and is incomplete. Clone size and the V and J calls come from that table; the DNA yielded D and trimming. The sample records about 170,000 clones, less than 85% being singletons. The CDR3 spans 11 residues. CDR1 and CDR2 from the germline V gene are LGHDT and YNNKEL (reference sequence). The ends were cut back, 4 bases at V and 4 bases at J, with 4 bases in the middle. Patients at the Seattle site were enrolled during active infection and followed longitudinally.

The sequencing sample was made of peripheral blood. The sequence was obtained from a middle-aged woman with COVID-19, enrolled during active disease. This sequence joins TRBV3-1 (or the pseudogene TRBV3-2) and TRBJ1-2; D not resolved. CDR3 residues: CASSLSYGYTF. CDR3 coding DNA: TGTGCCAGCAGCCTCTCCTATGGCTACACCTTC.